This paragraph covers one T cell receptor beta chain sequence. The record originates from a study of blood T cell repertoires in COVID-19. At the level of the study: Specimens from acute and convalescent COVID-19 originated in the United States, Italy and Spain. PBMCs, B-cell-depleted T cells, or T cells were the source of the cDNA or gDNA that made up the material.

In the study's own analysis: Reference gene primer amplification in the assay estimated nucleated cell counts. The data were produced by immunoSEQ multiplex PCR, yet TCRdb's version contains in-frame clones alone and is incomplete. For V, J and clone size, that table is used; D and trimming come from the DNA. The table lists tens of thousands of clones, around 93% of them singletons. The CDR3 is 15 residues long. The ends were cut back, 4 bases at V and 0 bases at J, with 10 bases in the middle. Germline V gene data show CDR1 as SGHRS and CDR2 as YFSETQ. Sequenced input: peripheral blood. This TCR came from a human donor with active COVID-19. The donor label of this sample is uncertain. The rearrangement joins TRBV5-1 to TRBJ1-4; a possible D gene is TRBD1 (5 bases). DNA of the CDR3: TGCGCCAGCAGCCAGGGCGACGCAACTAATGAAAAACTGTTTTTT. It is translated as CASSQGDATNEKLFF.